This T cell receptor (beta chain) appears in the sequencing data of a study of spatial heterogeneity in lung cancer. Across the study: Samples were obtained from approximately 72 donors, all untreated early-stage non-small cell lung cancer patients.

Per the germline V gene, CDR1 is SEHNR and CDR2 is FQNEAQ (reference sequence). With 5 bases clipped from V and 7 bases from J, the junction kept 7 bases outside the gene matches. CDR3 length equals 14 residues. The time point: blood at routine non-recurrence follow-up after resection. TCRdb fed the 5' RACE reads into MiXCR, producing one record per CDR3 protein. This table has approximately 70,000 distinct CDR3 sequences, 8% to 9.5% appearing once. This sample comprised PBMCs, obtained at follow-up. The origin of this receptor is a female donor with early-stage non-small cell lung cancer. The chain carries TRBV7-9 and TRBJ2-5, with TRBD1 matching over 10 bases. The CDR3 region is CASSPGTGEVTQYF. In DNA, the CDR3 is TGTGCCAGCAGCCCCGGGACAGGGGAGGTGACCCAGTACTTC.